Listed here are 16 T cell receptor beta chains from one sample, sequenced in a study of a mutant IDH1 vaccine in newly diagnosed glioma. These receptors have no known antigen. Assay: immunoSEQ multiplex PCR; the TCRdb copy retains only in-frame clones and omits some. The data show approximately 61,000 clones, 80% seen once. Regarding time point: week 11, during vaccination. Vaccine doses each comprised 300 ug of mutant IDH1 20-mer peptide, with topical imiquimod. This material consisted of PBMCs, taken from a glioma patient whose treatment included an IDH1 peptide vaccine. These receptors were taken from a man aged 50 to 59 with glioma.

J is TRBJ2-7 and V is TRBV6-1; 8 positions match TRBD2. Germline CDR1 and CDR2: MNHNS and SASEGT. V lost 5 bases, J lost 3 bases, and 6 bases stayed unmatched. CDR3 length: 14 residues. The DNA of the CDR3 is TGTGCCAGCAGTCCCCGGGAGGGGAACTACGAGCAGTACTTC. Residues: CASSPREGNYEQYF.

The chain joins TRBV5-1 to TRBJ2-1; 7 bases agree with TRBD2. The CDR3 spans 18 residues. The J segment lost 0 bases and the V segment lost 4 bases, leaving 13 bases of the junction unmatched. Germline V lookup: CDR1 SGHRS, CDR2 YFSETQ. CDR3 sequence reads: CASSAIPPGGGSYNEQFF. In nucleotides, the CDR3 is TGCGCCAGCAGCGCAATACCCCCGGGGGGTGGCTCCTACAATGAGCAGTTCTTC.

The chain employs TRBV5-1 and TRBJ2-2; no definite D call. V dropped 7 bases and J dropped 0 bases, with 7 bases sitting between them. The CDR3 runs 13 residues. Germline assignment: CDR1 SGHRS and CDR2 YFSETQ. The CDR3 reads CASQGANTGELFF. The CDR3 bases are TGCGCCAGCCAAGGTGCGAACACCGGGGAGCTGTTTTTT.

V gene TRBV4-1 combines with J gene TRBJ2-3, with 12 nucleotides matching TRBD2. Germline CDR1 is MGHRA and CDR2 is YSYEKL. The ends lost 3 bases at V and 0 bases at J; junction bases unmatched: 1. The CDR3 is 16 residues long. CDR3 residues: CASSHGTSGSTDTQYF. CDR3 bases: TGCGCCAGCAGCCACGGGACTAGCGGGAGCACAGATACGCAGTATTTT.

The rearrangement uses TRBV6-1 and TRBJ1-4, with TRBD1 as a possible D gene (6 bases). Per the germline V gene, CDR1 is MNHNS and CDR2 is SASEGT. V lost 2 bases, J lost 8 bases, and 15 bases lay in between. This CDR3 is 15 amino acids long. CDR3 amino acids: CASSERNQGWEKLFF. DNA for the CDR3: TGTGCCAGCAGTGAACGCAATCAGGGGTGGGAAAAACTGTTTTTT.

This clone was recorded once. The rearrangement links TRBV7-8 to TRBJ1-5, with D unresolved. Germline values: CDR1 SGHVS, CDR2 FQNEAQ. The CDR3 contains 15 residues. Trimming removed 1 base from V and 4 bases from J, with 11 bases in between. CDR3 region: CASSLEEGSNQPQHF. The CDR3 DNA is TGTGCCAGCAGCTTAGAAGAGGGTTCAAATCAGCCCCAGCATTTT.

The rearrangement uses TRBV28 and TRBJ1-1; D is uncertain. The germline V gene encodes CDR1 MDHEN and CDR2 SYDVKM. V was shortened by 1 base and J by 5 bases, with 14 bases between the two germline ends. The CDR3 sequence is 15 residues long. CDR3 sequence reads: CASSLYGGPATEAFF. The CDR3, as DNA: TGTGCCAGCAGTTTATATGGCGGGCCGGCTACTGAAGCTTTCTTT.

This rearrangement joins TRBV29-1 to TRBJ2-2; 13 nucleotides line up with TRBD2. This CDR3 contains 18 residues. J gave up 2 bases and V 5 bases, and 11 bases lay outside the gene matches. CDR1 is SQVTM, CDR2 ANQGSEA, per germline. CDR3 amino acids: CSVIGPGLAGINTGELFF. CDR3 nucleotides: TGCAGCGTTATTGGCCCGGGACTAGCGGGAATCAACACCGGGGAGCTGTTTTTT.

The chain links TRBV19 to TRBJ1-4; 11 bases fit TRBD1. The junction had 4 bases not matched to a gene; V was cut back by 9 bases and J by 7 bases. CDR1 and CDR2 from the germline V gene are LNHDA and SQIVND (reference sequence). CDR3 size: 13 residues. The CDR3 DNA sequence: TGTGCCAGCAGGGGACAGGGGGTTGAAAAACTGTTTTTT. Encoded protein: CASRGQGVEKLFF.

This clone was counted only a few times. The genes are TRBV30 and TRBJ1-4, with D possibly TRBD1 on 5 matching bases. Between the trimmed V and J ends, which lost 0 bases and 7 bases, there was a span of 18 bases. Per the germline V gene, CDR1 is GTSNPN and CDR2 is SVGIG (reference sequence). This CDR3 is 16 amino acids long. CDR3 nucleotide sequence: TGTGCCTGGAGTGTACTCCCCCCCGGGGGTGGTGAAAAACTGTTTTTT. This gives the protein CAWSVLPPGGGEKLFF.

This rearrangement joins TRBV15 to TRBJ2-4; TRBD2 aligns across 7 bases. CDR1 is LNHNV, CDR2 YYDKDF, per germline (reference sequence). The CDR3 extends over 11 amino acids. V shed 4 bases, J shed 15 bases, and the junction held 6 bases outside the gene matches. Here the CDR3 DNA reads TGTGCCACCAGCACCAGGACTAGGAGGTACTTC. Translation gives CATSTRTRRYF.

CDR3 residues: CAWNRGNQETQYF. CDR3 nucleotide sequence: TGTGCCTGGAATAGGGGGAACCAAGAGACCCAGTACTTC. V usage is TRBV30 and J usage is TRBJ2-5, with a possible D match to TRBD1 (6 bases). The CDR3 loop spans 13 amino acids. V lost 4 bases to trimming and J lost 0 bases, with 9 bases between them. Per germline, CDR1 GTSNPN and CDR2 SVGIG (reference sequence).

This clone was seen only a few times. V is TRBV2 and J is TRBJ1-5, with TRBD1 as a possible D gene (6 bases). CDR3 length: 13 amino acids. Deletions cut 6 bases from V and 7 bases from J, with 13 bases between. Germline CDR1 SNHLY, CDR2 FYNNEI. In DNA, the CDR3 is TGTGCCAGCAGCGTAGAGGGGGAACAGCCCCAGCATTTT. Translating gives CASSVEGEQPQHF.

The rearrangement joins TRBV5-6 to TRBJ2-5; D assignment may be TRBD1 or TRBD2 (6 bases each). This CDR3 is 11 amino acids long. The V gene's germline CDR1 is SGHDT and CDR2 YYEEEE. Trimming shortened V by 8 bases and J by 7 bases, and 12 bases separated the two germline ends. The CDR3 bases are TGTGCCAGTGAGGGGGGCCGGACCCAGTACTTC. Translating gives CASEGGRTQYF.

J is TRBJ2-7 and V is TRBV19; D is unresolved. The CDR3 loop spans 15 amino acids. V was pared by 1 base and J by 3 bases, with 13 bases between. From germline, CDR1 is LNHDA and CDR2 SQIVND (reference sequence). CDR3 loop: CASSIGAERIYEQYF. CDR3 nucleotides: TGTGCCAGTAGTATAGGGGCAGAGAGGATCTACGAGCAGTACTTC.

The gene calls are TRBV15 and TRBJ2-2; D gene unclear. V was pared by 0 bases and J by 7 bases, with 6 bases between. Germline-derived CDR1 and CDR2 are LNHNV and YYDKDF (reference sequence). The CDR3 length is 13 residues. CDR3 nucleotides: TGTGCCACCAGCAGAGATCCTGGCGGGGAGCTGTTTTTT. Translated, it gives CATSRDPGGELFF.